The entry below describes one T cell receptor beta chain. A much bigger clone sits one base away, suggesting this may be a read error. Total RNA (around 500 ng) served as template for TCR beta cDNA synthesis primed by a constant-region primer. A slightly modified ARM-PCR protocol with three nested multiplex PCR rounds produced these TCR beta libraries. The study ran its first two PCR rounds for roughly 10 cycles each, using TRBV1-TRBV30 forward primers and a C-beta reverse primer. TCRdb recomputed calls from the multiplex PCR reads with MiXCR, one row per CDR3 protein. The sample records fewer than 350,000 distinct CDR3 sequences, almost 65% being singletons. This sample is drawn from a study of tumor-infiltrating lymphocytes in primary liver carcinoma. Looking at the study overall: Surgeons treated the primary liver carcinoma of the patients by surgical resection. The patients comprised men and women between the ages of 30 and 69 years.

Alongside blood RNA obtained from unsorted whole blood, germline DNA was also extracted. In germline, CDR1 is GTSNPN, CDR2 SVGIG (reference sequence). The CDR3 has 16 residues. V lost 5 bases and J lost 4, with 22 bases in between. The source of this sequence is a middle-aged man with primary liver carcinoma and hepatitis B virus infection. The chain uses TRBV30 and TRBJ2-3; tentatively, D is TRBD2 (6 bases). The sequencing input was peripheral blood. CDR3 residues: CAWGGSGGPGADTQYF. CDR3 nucleotides: TGTGCCTGGGGCGGATCCGGCGGGCCGGGGGCAGATACGCAGTATTTT.